This passage covers 25 T cell receptor beta chains from one sample sequenced in a study of human T cells and chemical hapten exposure. As to time point: patch test 2, 6 weeks after DPC sensitization. The treatment denotes: therapeutic diphenylcyclopropenone sensitization with weekly scalp DPC. TCRdb ran MiXCR on the RACE reads and lists one entry per CDR3 protein. The sample includes fewer than 100,000 distinct CDR3 sequences, about 9% of them seen just once. The sample in question was whole blood, obtained in connection with sensitization to the hapten diphenylcyclopropenone (DPC). All receptors come from a middle-aged woman with alopecia areata. Some clones in this sample may be carry-over from other donors' samples.

This clonotype was detected ten times or more. The chain uses TRBV2 and TRBJ1-5; TRBD1 matches at 8 bases. V shed 6 bases and J 11 bases; nucleotides not matched to a gene: 12. Germline V lookup: CDR1 SNHLY, CDR2 FYNNEI. The CDR3 spans 14 residues. The CDR3 loop reads CASSPQQGALAQHF. The CDR3 DNA is TGTGCCAGCAGCCCCCAGCAGGGGGCATTGGCCCAGCATTTT.

The chain is built from TRBV7-2 and TRBJ2-7; D might be TRBD2 (7 bases). Germline V lookup: CDR1 SGHTA, CDR2 FQGNSA. This CDR3 is built from 17 residues. Trimming removed 1 base at V and 5 bases at J, with 21 bases between. The CDR3 region has the DNA TGTGCCAGCAGCTTAGTAAAATTTTACGGGGGGCTGAACGAGCAGTACTTC. It encodes CASSLVKFYGGLNEQYF.

This chain uses TRBV28 with TRBJ2-3; D remains ambiguous. The germline V and J ends were trimmed by 6 bases and 7 bases, with 8 bases remaining between them. There are 11 residues in the CDR3. Germline CDR1 and CDR2: MDHEN and SYDVKM. CDR3 nucleotide sequence: TGTGCCAGCAGCCTTCGATATACGCAGTATTTT. Its translation is CASSLRYTQYF.

This clonotype was observed many times. The rearrangement uses TRBV12-3 or TRBV12-4 and TRBJ1-5; perhaps TRBD1 as D (5 bases). The CDR3 consists of 13 residues. Trimming shortened V by 3 bases and J by 3 bases, and 6 bases separated the two germline ends. CDR3 nucleotides: TGTGCCAGCAGTTTGACAGACAATCAGCCCCAGCATTTT. Translating it yields CASSLTDNQPQHF.

This clonotype was observed a few times. The J gene is TRBJ2-3, the V gene TRBV12-3 or TRBV12-4, with TRBD1 matching over 7 bases. V shed 2 bases and J 5 bases; nucleotides not matched to a gene: 10. The CDR3 loop spans 16 amino acids. The CDR3 DNA follows: TGTGCCAGCAGTTTATCAATAGGGGGCAAGGGAGATACGCAGTATTTT. This translates into CASSLSIGGKGDTQYF.

In its sample, this clonotype was seen many times. The V and J genes are TRBV28 and TRBJ2-2; a possible D gene is TRBD2 (5 bases). Germline CDR1 is MDHEN and CDR2 is SYDVKM. The CDR3 contains 14 residues. V lost 6 bases, J lost 1 base, and 9 bases lay in between. DNA for the CDR3: TGTGCCAGCAGCCCCGCGGGGAACACCGGGGAGCTGTTTTTT. Its protein is CASSPAGNTGELFF.

A few counts support this clonotype. The rearrangement uses TRBV6-2 or TRBV6-3 and TRBJ1-5; 7 bases are a match to TRBD1. The germline V gene has CDR1 MNHEY and CDR2 SVGEGT. V gave up 8 bases and J gave up 7 bases; unmatched junction bases: 14. This CDR3 is 15 amino acids long. CDR3 in amino acids: CASGTGTAAKQPQHF. In nucleotides, the CDR3 is TGTGCCAGCGGAACCGGGACAGCCGCTAAACAGCCCCAGCATTTT.

The V and J genes are TRBV7-2 and TRBJ1-1, with 7 bases that match TRBD1. After removal of 5 bases from V and 6 bases from J, the junction contained 12 bases not matched to a gene. The CDR3 spans 15 residues. Germline V gives CDR1 SGHTA, CDR2 FQGNSA. CDR3 residues: CASSQLMTGSAEAFF. CDR3 nucleotide sequence: TGTGCCAGCAGCCAACTCATGACAGGGAGCGCTGAAGCTTTCTTT.

V is TRBV28 and J is TRBJ2-7; 9 nucleotides line up with TRBD1. The CDR3 sequence is 13 residues long. With V trimmed by 6 bases and J by 6 bases, 6 bases remained unmatched. In germline, CDR1 is MDHEN, CDR2 SYDVKM. The chain's CDR3 is CASRQGAVGEQYF. DNA of the CDR3: TGTGCCAGCAGACAGGGGGCCGTGGGCGAGCAGTACTTC.

This clonotype was seen a few times. V gene TRBV27 combines with J gene TRBJ1-6; no clear D. The germline V gene encodes CDR1 MNHEY and CDR2 SMNVEV (reference sequence). The CDR3 sequence is 15 residues long. The V end was cut by 0 bases, the J end by 7 bases, with 10 bases between. This chain's CDR3 is CASSLSNLGNSPLHF. The CDR3 DNA sequence: TGTGCCAGCAGTTTATCAAACTTGGGGAATTCACCCCTCCACTTT.

This clonotype appeared many times. The rearrangement links TRBV19 to TRBJ1-5; D is possibly TRBD1 (6 bases). V lost 8 bases, J lost 7 bases, and 12 bases lay in between. The CDR3 spans 12 residues. Germline CDR1 and CDR2: LNHDA and SQIVND (reference sequence). The CDR3, as DNA: TGTGCCAGTCGACAGGATAGGCAGCCCCAGCATTTT. This codes for CASRQDRQPQHF.

This clonotype was counted many times. The chain is built from TRBV7-9 and TRBJ1-4, with no clear D. The germline gives CDR1 SEHNR, CDR2 FQNEAQ (reference sequence). This CDR3 spans 15 amino acids. V was trimmed by 5 bases and J by 3 bases, leaving 13 bases between them. In nucleotides, the CDR3 is TGTGCCAGCAGCGCCCTACTGGAGGCTAATGAAAAACTGTTTTTT. The encoded protein is CASSALLEANEKLFF.

This rearrangement joins TRBV12-3 or TRBV12-4 to TRBJ2-3; 9 bases align to TRBD1. With V trimmed by 6 bases and J by 3 bases, 7 bases remained unmatched. This CDR3 contains 15 residues. Here the CDR3 reads CASRQRGQGTDTQYF. The CDR3 DNA is TGTGCCAGCAGGCAAAGGGGACAGGGTACAGATACGCAGTATTTT.

V and J are TRBV20-1 and TRBJ2-4, with TRBD1 as a possible D gene (6 bases). Between the trimmed V and J ends, which lost 3 bases and 6 bases, there was a span of 15 bases. Germline CDR1 is DFQATT and CDR2 is SNEGSKA (reference sequence). The length of the CDR3 is 14 residues. The CDR3 here is CSASTGPGLNIQYF. In DNA, the CDR3 is TGCAGTGCTAGCACAGGGCCGGGTCTAAACATTCAGTACTTC.

This clonotype was seen more than once but under ten times. The gene calls are TRBV30 and TRBJ2-7; D may match TRBD1 or TRBD2 (5 bases each). The CDR3 covers 13 residues. V was clipped by 0 bases and J by 5 bases, with 11 bases between them. Germline values: CDR1 GTSNPN, CDR2 SVGIG (reference sequence). The CDR3 nucleotides are TGTGCCTGGAGTGTGGGTGGGGGTAACGAGCAGTACTTC. Its translation is CAWSVGGGNEQYF.

The chain is built from TRBV29-1 and TRBJ2-1; 8 bases agree with TRBD2. After removal of 4 bases from V and 3 bases from J, the junction contained 2 bases not matched to a gene. CDR3 size: 13 residues. Germline assignment: CDR1 SQVTM and CDR2 ANQGSEA. The CDR3 spells CSVAGGLYNEQFF. CDR3 in DNA: TGCAGCGTTGCGGGAGGGCTCTACAATGAGCAGTTCTTC.

This clonotype showed up many times. The V gene is TRBV3-1, the J gene TRBJ1-1; D uncertain. CDR1 and CDR2 from the germline V gene are LGHDT and YNNKEL (reference sequence). V was cut by 8 bases and J by 0 bases, with 10 bases left in between. The CDR3 totals 13 residues. This chain's CDR3 is CASARVMNTEAFF. In DNA form, the CDR3 reads TGTGCCAGCGCTCGGGTCATGAACACTGAAGCTTTCTTT.

This clonotype was observed many times. This chain joins TRBV18 and TRBJ1-1, with 8 bases that match TRBD1. Losses at the gene ends were 4 bases for V and 3 bases for J; bases not matched to a gene: 7. CDR1 KGHSH and CDR2 LQKENI come from the germline V gene. This CDR3 is 15 amino acids long. The CDR3: CASSRITGGDTEAFF. The DNA for the CDR3 is TGTGCCAGCTCACGGATAACAGGGGGGGACACTGAAGCTTTCTTT.

This clonotype was seen many times. The chain is built from TRBV11-1 and TRBJ2-7; D tentatively fits TRBD1 or TRBD2 (5 bases each). Germline CDR1 SGHAT, CDR2 FQDESV (reference sequence). V lost 5 bases, J lost 3 bases, and 14 bases lay in between. There are 14 residues in the CDR3. Here the CDR3 reads CASSPLEGYYEQYF. The CDR3 DNA is TGTGCCAGCAGCCCCCTCGAGGGGTACTACGAGCAGTACTTC.

This clonotype was counted ten times or more. This chain links TRBV7-2 with TRBJ2-3, with 7 bases lining up with TRBD2. This CDR3 has 16 residues. J gave up 5 bases and V 7 bases, and 15 bases lay outside the gene matches. Germline CDR1 reads SGHTA; CDR2 reads FQGNSA. CDR3 bases: TGTGCCAGCACCTCACGAGGGAGGGATGGATTAGATACGCAGTATTTT. Its translation is CASTSRGRDGLDTQYF.

The V call is TRBV6-1, the J call TRBJ2-7; TRBD2 is a possible D gene (5 bases). The germline V gene encodes CDR1 MNHNS and CDR2 SASEGT. V lost 3 bases and J lost 0, with 9 bases in between. The CDR3 runs to 14 residues. CDR3 amino acids: CASSEVGSSYEQYF. CDR3 coding DNA: TGTGCCAGCAGTGAGGTGGGGAGCTCCTACGAGCAGTACTTC.

This clonotype was seen many times. The chain is built from TRBV24-1 and TRBJ1-4, with unresolved D. The germline gives CDR1 KGHDR, CDR2 SFDVKD. The CDR3 has 15 residues. V was clipped by 4 bases and J by 5 bases, with 13 bases between them. The CDR3 sequence is CATSEGININEKLFF. CDR3 coding DNA: TGTGCCACCAGTGAAGGGATTAACATCAATGAAAAACTGTTTTTT.

The CDR3 loop is CATALRRNEKLFF. CDR3 nucleotide sequence: TGTGCCACCGCCCTGCGGAGGAATGAAAAACTGTTTTTT. The chain links TRBV6-2 or TRBV6-3 to TRBJ1-4; no clear D gene. The CDR3 covers 13 residues. The germline V and J ends were trimmed by 10 bases and 5 bases, with 14 bases remaining between them. CDR1 and CDR2 from the germline V gene are MNHEY and SVGEGT.

V gene TRBV12-3 or TRBV12-4 combines with J gene TRBJ1-3; D not certain. The CDR3 sequence is 13 residues long. Trimming removed 5 bases at V and 8 bases at J, with 13 bases between. In DNA form, the CDR3 reads TGTGCCAGCAGTGTGATAGGGCCTGACACCATATATTTT. It yields the protein CASSVIGPDTIYF.

The chain carries TRBV3-1 and TRBJ1-2, with TRBD1 matching over 10 bases. The germline V gene encodes CDR1 LGHDT and CDR2 YNNKEL (reference sequence). CDR3 size: 13 residues. J lost 4 bases, V lost 4 bases, and 0 bases had no gene match. CDR3 in DNA: TGTGCCAGCAGCCGACAGGGGGCCTATGGCTACACCTTC. Its protein is CASSRQGAYGYTF.